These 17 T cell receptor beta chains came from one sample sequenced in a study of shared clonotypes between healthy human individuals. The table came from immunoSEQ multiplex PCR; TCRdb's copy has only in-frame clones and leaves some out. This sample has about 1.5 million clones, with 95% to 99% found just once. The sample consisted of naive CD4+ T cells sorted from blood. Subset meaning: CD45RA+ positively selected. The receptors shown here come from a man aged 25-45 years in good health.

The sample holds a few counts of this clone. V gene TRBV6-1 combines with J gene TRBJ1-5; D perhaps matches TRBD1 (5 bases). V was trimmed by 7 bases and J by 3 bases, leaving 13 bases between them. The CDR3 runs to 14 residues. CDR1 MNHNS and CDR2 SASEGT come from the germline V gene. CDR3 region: CASMAQGYNQPQHF. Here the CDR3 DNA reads TGTGCCAGCATGGCGCAGGGCTACAATCAGCCCCAGCATTTT.

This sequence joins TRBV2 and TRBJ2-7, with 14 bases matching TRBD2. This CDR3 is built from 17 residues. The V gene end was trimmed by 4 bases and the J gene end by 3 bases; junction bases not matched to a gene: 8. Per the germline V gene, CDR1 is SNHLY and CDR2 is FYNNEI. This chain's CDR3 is CASSVGTSGSYSYEQYF. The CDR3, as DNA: TGTGCCAGCAGTGTGGGGACTAGCGGGAGTTACAGCTACGAGCAGTACTTC.

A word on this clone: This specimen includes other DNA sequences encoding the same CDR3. CDR3 loop: CASSENSYEQYF. The CDR3 coding sequence is TGTGCCAGCAGTGAAAACAGCTACGAGCAGTACTTC. The V and J genes are TRBV2 and TRBJ2-7, with D uncertain. The germline V gene encodes CDR1 SNHLY and CDR2 FYNNEI. V lost 2 bases and J lost 3, with 5 bases in between. This CDR3 has 12 residues.

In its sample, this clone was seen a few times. CDR3 nucleotide sequence: TGTGCCAGCAGCCCCTACATGAACACTGAAGCTTTCTTT. Protein: CASSPYMNTEAFF. This rearrangement joins TRBV7-9 to TRBJ1-1, with unresolved D. Germline values: CDR1 SEHNR, CDR2 FQNEAQ (reference sequence). Trimming shortened V by 5 bases and J by 0 bases, and 7 bases separated the two germline ends. The CDR3 length is 13 residues.

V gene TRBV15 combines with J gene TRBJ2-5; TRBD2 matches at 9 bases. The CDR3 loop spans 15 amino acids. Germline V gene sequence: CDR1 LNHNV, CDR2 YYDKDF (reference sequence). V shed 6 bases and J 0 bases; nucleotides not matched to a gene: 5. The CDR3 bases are TGTGCCACCAGAGGGACTAGCAGAAACCAAGAGACCCAGTACTTC. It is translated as CATRGTSRNQETQYF.

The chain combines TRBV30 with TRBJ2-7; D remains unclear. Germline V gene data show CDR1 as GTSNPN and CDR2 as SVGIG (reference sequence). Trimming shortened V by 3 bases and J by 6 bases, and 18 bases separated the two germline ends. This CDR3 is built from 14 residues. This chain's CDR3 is CAWRGRTSTVEQYF. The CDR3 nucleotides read TGTGCCTGGAGGGGCAGAACTTCTACAGTCGAGCAGTACTTC.

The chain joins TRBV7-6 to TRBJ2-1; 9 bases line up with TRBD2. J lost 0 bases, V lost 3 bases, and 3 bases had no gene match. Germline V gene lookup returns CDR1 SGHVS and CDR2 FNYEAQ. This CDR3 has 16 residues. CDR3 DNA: TGTGCCAGCAGCTTTATTAGCGGGAGCTCCTACAATGAGCAGTTCTTC. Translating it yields CASSFISGSSYNEQFF.

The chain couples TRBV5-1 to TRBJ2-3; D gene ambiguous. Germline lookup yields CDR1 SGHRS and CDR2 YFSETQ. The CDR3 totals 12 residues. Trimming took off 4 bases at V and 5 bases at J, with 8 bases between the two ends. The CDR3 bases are TGCGCCAGCAGCGTAGTTGTAGATACGCAGTATTTT. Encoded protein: CASSVVVDTQYF.

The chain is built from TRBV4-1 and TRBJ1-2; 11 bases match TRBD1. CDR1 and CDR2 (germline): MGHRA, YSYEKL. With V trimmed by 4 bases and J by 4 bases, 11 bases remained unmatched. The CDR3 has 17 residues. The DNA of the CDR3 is TGCGCCAGCAGCCCAGGGACAGGGGGGGTTCGTAGCTATGGCTACACCTTC. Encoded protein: CASSPGTGGVRSYGYTF.

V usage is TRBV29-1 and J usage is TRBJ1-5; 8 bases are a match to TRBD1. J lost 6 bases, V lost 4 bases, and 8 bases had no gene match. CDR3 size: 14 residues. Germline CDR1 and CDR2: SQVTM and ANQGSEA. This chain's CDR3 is CSVATGQGTQPQHF. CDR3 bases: TGCAGCGTTGCCACCGGACAGGGAACTCAGCCCCAGCATTTT.

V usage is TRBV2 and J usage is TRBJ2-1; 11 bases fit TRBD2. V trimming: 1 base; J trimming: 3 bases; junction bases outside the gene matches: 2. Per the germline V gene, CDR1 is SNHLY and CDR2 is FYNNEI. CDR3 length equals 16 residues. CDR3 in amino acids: CASSEGLAGYYNEQFF. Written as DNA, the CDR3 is TGTGCCAGCAGTGAAGGACTAGCGGGATACTACAATGAGCAGTTCTTC.

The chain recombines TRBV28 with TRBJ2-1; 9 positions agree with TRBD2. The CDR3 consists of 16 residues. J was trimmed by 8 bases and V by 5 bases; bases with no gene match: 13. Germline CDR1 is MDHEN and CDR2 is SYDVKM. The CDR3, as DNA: TGTGCCAGCAGTGCCCCTTGGCGGGAGGGCCGCGATGAGCAGTTCTTC. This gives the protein CASSAPWREGRDEQFF.

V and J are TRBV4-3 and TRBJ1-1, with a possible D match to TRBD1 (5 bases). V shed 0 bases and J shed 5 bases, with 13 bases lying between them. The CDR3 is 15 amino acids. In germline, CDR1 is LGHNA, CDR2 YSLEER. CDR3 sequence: CASSQDLAGRTEAFF. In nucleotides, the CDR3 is TGCGCCAGCAGCCAAGATCTTGCGGGGCGAACTGAAGCTTTCTTT.

This CDR3 is CASSATTGIVADTQYF. The CDR3 DNA reads as TGTGCCAGCAGCGCGACGACAGGGATCGTCGCAGATACGCAGTATTTT. The chain is built from TRBV5-6 and TRBJ2-3, with 7 nucleotides matching TRBD1. The CDR3 is made up of 16 amino acids. V lost 4 bases, J lost 4 bases, and 12 bases stayed unmatched. CDR1 is SGHDT and CDR2 is YYEEEE in the germline V gene. Complete variable domain (other parts from reference TRBV5-6 and TRBJ2-3): DAGVTQSPTHLIKTRGQQVTLRCSPKSGHDTVSWYQQALGQGPQFIFQYYEEEERQRGNFPDRFSGHQFPNYSSELNVNALLLGDSALYLCASSATTGIVADTQYFGPGTRLTVL.

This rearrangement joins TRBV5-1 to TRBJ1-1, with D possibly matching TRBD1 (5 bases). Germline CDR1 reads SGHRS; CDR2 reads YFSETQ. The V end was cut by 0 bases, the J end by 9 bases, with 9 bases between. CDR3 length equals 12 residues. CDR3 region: CASSLATEKAFF. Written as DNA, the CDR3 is TGCGCCAGCAGCTTGGCGACAGAGAAAGCTTTCTTT.

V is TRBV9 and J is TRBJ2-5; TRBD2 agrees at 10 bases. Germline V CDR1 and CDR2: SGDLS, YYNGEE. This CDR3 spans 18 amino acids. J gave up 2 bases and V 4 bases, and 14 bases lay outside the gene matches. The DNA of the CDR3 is TGTGCCAGCAGCAAGAGAGGACTAGCGGACGAGGTTCAAGAGACCCAGTACTTC. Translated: CASSKRGLADEVQETQYF. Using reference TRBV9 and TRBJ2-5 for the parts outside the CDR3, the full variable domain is DSGVTQTPKHLITATGQRVTLRCSPRSGDLSVYWYQQSLDQGLQFLIQYYNGEERAKGNILERFSAQQFPDLHSELNLSSLELGDSALYFCASSKRGLADEVQETQYFGPGTRLLVL.

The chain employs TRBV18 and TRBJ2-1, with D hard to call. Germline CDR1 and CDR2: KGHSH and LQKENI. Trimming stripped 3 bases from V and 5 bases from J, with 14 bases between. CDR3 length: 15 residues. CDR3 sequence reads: CASSPKSDTHNEQFF. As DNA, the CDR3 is TGTGCCAGCTCACCCAAGTCCGACACACACAATGAGCAGTTCTTC.